This T cell receptor (beta chain) was obtained from a study of cytomegalovirus exposure and HLA in healthy donors. The assay was immunoSEQ multiplex PCR, and TCRdb's table has in-frame clones only and misses some. This table holds 140,000 or so clones, 87% found once. This CDR3 has 11 residues. Germline assignment: CDR1 SGHDT and CDR2 YYEEEE. The germline V and J ends were trimmed by 0 bases and 8 bases, with 5 bases remaining between them. The origin of this receptor is a young man in good health and CMV-seropositive. This chain uses TRBV5-6 with TRBJ1-1; D is ambiguous. Material: PBMCs. In nucleotides, the CDR3 is TGTGCCAGCAGCTTGGCTCAGGAAGCTTTCTTT. Translating gives CASSLAQEAFF.